The entry below describes one T cell receptor beta chain. Antigen: not known. Without exception, participants with HIV were treated in the United States. Prior to DNA extraction, the samples held roughly 1-10 million cryopreserved PBMC. The CDR3 length is 13 residues. Germline values: CDR1 LGHNA, CDR2 YSLEER. Between the trimmed V and J ends, which lost 4 bases and 1 base, there was a span of 8 bases. The sample originates from a study of long-term antiretroviral therapy in people with HIV. Running of the v3.0 immunoSEQ assay took place at survey level. The data were produced by immunoSEQ multiplex PCR, yet TCRdb's version contains in-frame clones alone and is incomplete. Of about 24,000 clones in the sample, 84% were seen once. Study-level points and caveats: Collection of the blood, which took place between 2004 and 2017, possibly occurred under older ART regimens. The study found narrower CDR3 length ranges in HIV repertoires than in controls.

The J gene is TRBJ2-7, the V gene TRBV4-3; D is unclear. This TCR derives from a man in his fifties or sixties with HIV. Sequences were derived from unsorted PBMCs, sampled 3 years after starting antiretroviral therapy. The CDR3 loop is CASSPTGSYEQYF. The CDR3 DNA follows: TGCGCCAGCAGCCCGACTGGGTCCTACGAGCAGTACTTC.